This entry lists 19 T cell receptor beta chains sequenced from one sample in a study of T-cell memory formation after mild COVID-19 (dated by TCRdb to the early 2020s). Library preparation used 5' RACE. Instrument on record: Illumina NovaSeq 6000. Starting from the raw public reads, TCRdb applied fastp trimming at Q25, assembled clones with MiXCR and retained in-frame beta chains. Rows with one shared CDR3 protein collapse into an entry with the most common genes and DNA. Present in this sample are 150,000 or so distinct CDR3 sequences, roughly 15% of which were seen just once. Around 14% of the sample is held by the ten biggest clonotypes. The sample was PBMCs or a T cell subset sorted from them (not recorded which). All receptors derive from an adult woman who had mild COVID-19 (a few samples of this study predate the infection). The sample titles of this study are shuffled in the database, so cell type and time point are left out; the donor was told from shared clones.

The gene calls are TRBV2 and TRBJ2-5, with a tentative D call TRBD1 (5 bases). CDR3 length: 11 amino acids. The germline V gene has CDR1 SNHLY and CDR2 FYNNEI. Trimming left V 9 bases short and J 7 bases short, with 12 bases between. The CDR3 DNA sequence: TGTGCCAGTAGACAAGACAGGACCCAGTACTTC. Its protein product is CASRQDRTQYF.

This chain joins TRBV20-1 and TRBJ1-1; the match to TRBD1 covers 7 bases. Losses at the gene ends were 1 base for V and 3 bases for J; bases not matched to a gene: 5. Germline CDR1 DFQATT, CDR2 SNEGSKA (reference sequence). The CDR3 covers 14 residues. CDR3 DNA: TGCAGTGCTAGAGGGATGACAGGGCACACTGAAGCTTTCTTT. This translates into CSARGMTGHTEAFF.

This clonotype was seen repeatedly, ten times or more. The V gene is TRBV6-2 or TRBV6-3, the J gene TRBJ2-1; D unresolved. The V gene lost 4 bases and the J gene lost 0 bases, with 7 bases spanning the gap. The CDR3 is 14 amino acids. Germline lookup yields CDR1 MNHEY and CDR2 SVGEGT. For the CDR3, the DNA is TGTGCCAGCAGTTCGGATCCCTCCTACAATGAGCAGTTCTTC. This gives the protein CASSSDPSYNEQFF.

The chain employs TRBV20-1 and TRBJ1-2, with unresolved D. This CDR3 region has 18 residues. The V gene lost 4 bases and the J gene lost 2 bases, with 26 bases spanning the gap. Per the germline V gene, CDR1 is DFQATT and CDR2 is SNEGSKA (reference sequence). CDR3 residues: CSATNVGRSAGTNYGYTF. DNA for the CDR3: TGCAGTGCTACAAATGTAGGCCGATCGGCAGGAACCAACTATGGCTACACCTTC.

The chain links TRBV29-1 to TRBJ1-2; 7 bases line up with TRBD1. CDR3 length equals 11 residues. The V segment lost 7 bases and the J segment 4 bases; nucleotides outside the gene matches: 3. Germline V gene lookup returns CDR1 SQVTM and CDR2 ANQGSEA. The CDR3 protein is CSGGTAYGYTF. Written as DNA, the CDR3 is TGCAGCGGCGGGACAGCCTATGGCTACACCTTC.

V is TRBV11-2 and J is TRBJ2-5; D not resolved. The length of the CDR3 is 12 residues. CDR1 is SGHAT and CDR2 is FQNNGV in the germline V gene. Deletions cut 0 bases from V and 5 bases from J, with 4 bases between. CDR3 bases: TGTGCCAGCAGCTTAGATTTGGAGACCCAGTACTTC. Its protein product is CASSLDLETQYF.

This clonotype came up a few times. This chain connects TRBV20-1 to TRBJ2-1; the D gene is possibly TRBD2 (6 bases). From germline, CDR1 is DFQATT and CDR2 SNEGSKA (reference sequence). The CDR3 consists of 16 residues. The ends were cut back, 0 bases at V and 7 bases at J, with 19 bases in the middle. The CDR3 loop reads CSARDHPGGGRNEQFF. DNA of the CDR3: TGCAGTGCTAGAGATCACCCCGGGGGTGGTAGGAATGAGCAGTTCTTC.

This clonotype was seen a handful of times. This chain connects TRBV4-1 to TRBJ1-4; D ambiguous. Germline V lookup: CDR1 MGHRA, CDR2 YSYEKL. Between the trimmed V and J ends, which lost 1 base and 0 bases, there was a span of 6 bases. The length of the CDR3 is 15 residues. CDR3 bases: TGCGCCAGCAGCCAAGTGGGTGCAACTAATGAAAAACTGTTTTTT. Amino acid sequence: CASSQVGATNEKLFF.

This clonotype appeared a few times. The CDR3 here is CASSWPTGHLLSRSYEQYF. The CDR3 coding sequence is TGTGCCAGCAGCTGGCCCACGGGACATCTCTTAAGTCGCTCCTACGAGCAGTACTTC. The rearrangement links TRBV5-5 to TRBJ2-7; D is possibly TRBD1 (6 bases). This CDR3 comprises 19 residues. V was cut by 3 bases and J by 0 bases, with 25 bases left in between. Germline loops: CDR1 SGHKS, CDR2 YYEKEE (reference sequence).

This chain uses TRBV4-3 with TRBJ2-1; no clear D gene. The germline CDR1 and CDR2 sequences are LGHNA and YSLEER. The CDR3 covers 14 residues. Trimming shortened V by 3 bases and J by 8 bases, and 14 bases separated the two germline ends. CDR3 bases: TGCGCCAGCAGCCAGGGCTCGGGCCAAGATGAGCAGTTCTTC. It yields the protein CASSQGSGQDEQFF.

This chain joins TRBV5-1 and TRBJ1-2; D unclear. The CDR3 extends over 12 amino acids. Germline V CDR1 and CDR2: SGHRS, YFSETQ. The V end was cut by 4 bases, the J end by 5 bases, with 9 bases between. For the CDR3, the DNA is TGCGCCAGCAGCGCCTCGGAGTATGGCTACACCTTC. As protein: CASSASEYGYTF.

The chain uses TRBV13 and TRBJ2-5, with TRBD1 matching 11 bases. CDR3 length: 14 residues. The V gene's germline CDR1 is PRHDT and CDR2 FYEKMQ (reference sequence). V shed 5 bases, J shed 3 bases, and the junction held 2 bases outside the gene matches. The CDR3 here is CASSGGQGEETQYF. The CDR3 DNA reads TGTGCCAGCAGCGGGGGACAGGGGGAAGAGACCCAGTACTTC.

Ten or more counts support this clonotype. This sequence joins TRBV9 and TRBJ2-1; TRBD2 aligns across 12 bases. CDR1 and CDR2 from the germline V gene are SGDLS and YYNGEE. The CDR3 is 19 amino acids. Trimming took 4 bases from V and 0 from J; bases not matched to a gene: 11. In nucleotides, the CDR3 is TGTGCCAGCAGCCCTCGACTAGCGGGGGAGCCGGGCTCCTACAATGAGCAGTTCTTC. Translation gives CASSPRLAGEPGSYNEQFF.

This clonotype was detected only a few times. This CDR3 is CSARANRAGGELFF. The CDR3 DNA reads as TGCAGTGCTAGGGCTAACAGGGCGGGCGGGGAGCTGTTTTTT. This chain connects TRBV20-1 to TRBJ2-2; D is possibly TRBD1 (6 bases). Germline V lookup: CDR1 DFQATT, CDR2 SNEGSKA (reference sequence). CDR3 size: 14 residues. Trimming took 3 bases from V and 7 from J, leaving 15 bases between them.

This clonotype was seen at least ten times. The chain has TRBV29-1 and TRBJ2-7; a weak D match, TRBD2 (6 bases). V was pared by 2 bases and J by 6 bases, with 17 bases between. Germline lookup yields CDR1 SQVTM and CDR2 ANQGSEA. The CDR3 extends over 14 amino acids. This CDR3 reads CSVEMAAGPFEQYF. CDR3 nucleotide sequence: TGCAGCGTTGAAATGGCGGCGGGACCGTTCGAGCAGTACTTC.

The chain joins TRBV4-2 to TRBJ1-2, with D possibly being TRBD1 (6 bases). Germline assignment: CDR1 LGHNA and CDR2 YNFKEQ. The V end lost 5 bases, the J end lost 5 bases, and 15 bases lay between the germline ends. This CDR3 spans 14 amino acids. CDR3 coding DNA: TGTGCCAGCAGCGAACTGGGGGGCTGGTATGGCTACACCTTC. Amino acid sequence: CASSELGGWYGYTF.

In its sample, this clonotype was seen many times. The chain joins TRBV3-1 to TRBJ2-5; 9 bases are a match to TRBD2. V shed 1 base, J shed 5 bases, and the junction held 5 bases outside the gene matches. The V gene's germline CDR1 is LGHDT and CDR2 YNNKEL (reference sequence). The CDR3 totals 15 residues. The CDR3 DNA reads as TGTGCCAGCAGCCAAGTCCGGACTAGCGTCGAGACCCAGTACTTC. Protein: CASSQVRTSVETQYF.

This clonotype was seen ten or more times. V gene TRBV12-3 or TRBV12-4 combines with J gene TRBJ2-5; D may be TRBD1 (6 bases). The CDR3 contains 14 residues. V was cut by 7 bases and J by 3 bases, with 15 bases left in between. The CDR3 nucleotides read TGTGCCAGCACCCCAAGGGGGTCCGAAGAGACCCAGTACTTC. Translated: CASTPRGSEETQYF.

Only a few counts were recorded for this clonotype. V is TRBV9 and J is TRBJ2-7; D may correspond to TRBD1 or TRBD2 (5 bases each). V lost 2 bases to trimming and J lost 1 base, with 10 bases between them. The CDR3 length is 14 residues. Germline V gene sequence: CDR1 SGDLS, CDR2 YYNGEE. Here the CDR3 reads CASSVGDSSYEQYF. In DNA form, the CDR3 reads TGTGCCAGCAGCGTGGGAGACAGTTCCTACGAGCAGTACTTC. The full variable domain, its missing parts supplied by reference TRBV9 and TRBJ2-7, is DSGVTQTPKHLITATGQRVTLRCSPRSGDLSVYWYQQSLDQGLQFLIQYYNGEERAKGNILERFSAQQFPDLHSELNLSSLELGDSALYFCASSVGDSSYEQYFGPGTRLTVT.